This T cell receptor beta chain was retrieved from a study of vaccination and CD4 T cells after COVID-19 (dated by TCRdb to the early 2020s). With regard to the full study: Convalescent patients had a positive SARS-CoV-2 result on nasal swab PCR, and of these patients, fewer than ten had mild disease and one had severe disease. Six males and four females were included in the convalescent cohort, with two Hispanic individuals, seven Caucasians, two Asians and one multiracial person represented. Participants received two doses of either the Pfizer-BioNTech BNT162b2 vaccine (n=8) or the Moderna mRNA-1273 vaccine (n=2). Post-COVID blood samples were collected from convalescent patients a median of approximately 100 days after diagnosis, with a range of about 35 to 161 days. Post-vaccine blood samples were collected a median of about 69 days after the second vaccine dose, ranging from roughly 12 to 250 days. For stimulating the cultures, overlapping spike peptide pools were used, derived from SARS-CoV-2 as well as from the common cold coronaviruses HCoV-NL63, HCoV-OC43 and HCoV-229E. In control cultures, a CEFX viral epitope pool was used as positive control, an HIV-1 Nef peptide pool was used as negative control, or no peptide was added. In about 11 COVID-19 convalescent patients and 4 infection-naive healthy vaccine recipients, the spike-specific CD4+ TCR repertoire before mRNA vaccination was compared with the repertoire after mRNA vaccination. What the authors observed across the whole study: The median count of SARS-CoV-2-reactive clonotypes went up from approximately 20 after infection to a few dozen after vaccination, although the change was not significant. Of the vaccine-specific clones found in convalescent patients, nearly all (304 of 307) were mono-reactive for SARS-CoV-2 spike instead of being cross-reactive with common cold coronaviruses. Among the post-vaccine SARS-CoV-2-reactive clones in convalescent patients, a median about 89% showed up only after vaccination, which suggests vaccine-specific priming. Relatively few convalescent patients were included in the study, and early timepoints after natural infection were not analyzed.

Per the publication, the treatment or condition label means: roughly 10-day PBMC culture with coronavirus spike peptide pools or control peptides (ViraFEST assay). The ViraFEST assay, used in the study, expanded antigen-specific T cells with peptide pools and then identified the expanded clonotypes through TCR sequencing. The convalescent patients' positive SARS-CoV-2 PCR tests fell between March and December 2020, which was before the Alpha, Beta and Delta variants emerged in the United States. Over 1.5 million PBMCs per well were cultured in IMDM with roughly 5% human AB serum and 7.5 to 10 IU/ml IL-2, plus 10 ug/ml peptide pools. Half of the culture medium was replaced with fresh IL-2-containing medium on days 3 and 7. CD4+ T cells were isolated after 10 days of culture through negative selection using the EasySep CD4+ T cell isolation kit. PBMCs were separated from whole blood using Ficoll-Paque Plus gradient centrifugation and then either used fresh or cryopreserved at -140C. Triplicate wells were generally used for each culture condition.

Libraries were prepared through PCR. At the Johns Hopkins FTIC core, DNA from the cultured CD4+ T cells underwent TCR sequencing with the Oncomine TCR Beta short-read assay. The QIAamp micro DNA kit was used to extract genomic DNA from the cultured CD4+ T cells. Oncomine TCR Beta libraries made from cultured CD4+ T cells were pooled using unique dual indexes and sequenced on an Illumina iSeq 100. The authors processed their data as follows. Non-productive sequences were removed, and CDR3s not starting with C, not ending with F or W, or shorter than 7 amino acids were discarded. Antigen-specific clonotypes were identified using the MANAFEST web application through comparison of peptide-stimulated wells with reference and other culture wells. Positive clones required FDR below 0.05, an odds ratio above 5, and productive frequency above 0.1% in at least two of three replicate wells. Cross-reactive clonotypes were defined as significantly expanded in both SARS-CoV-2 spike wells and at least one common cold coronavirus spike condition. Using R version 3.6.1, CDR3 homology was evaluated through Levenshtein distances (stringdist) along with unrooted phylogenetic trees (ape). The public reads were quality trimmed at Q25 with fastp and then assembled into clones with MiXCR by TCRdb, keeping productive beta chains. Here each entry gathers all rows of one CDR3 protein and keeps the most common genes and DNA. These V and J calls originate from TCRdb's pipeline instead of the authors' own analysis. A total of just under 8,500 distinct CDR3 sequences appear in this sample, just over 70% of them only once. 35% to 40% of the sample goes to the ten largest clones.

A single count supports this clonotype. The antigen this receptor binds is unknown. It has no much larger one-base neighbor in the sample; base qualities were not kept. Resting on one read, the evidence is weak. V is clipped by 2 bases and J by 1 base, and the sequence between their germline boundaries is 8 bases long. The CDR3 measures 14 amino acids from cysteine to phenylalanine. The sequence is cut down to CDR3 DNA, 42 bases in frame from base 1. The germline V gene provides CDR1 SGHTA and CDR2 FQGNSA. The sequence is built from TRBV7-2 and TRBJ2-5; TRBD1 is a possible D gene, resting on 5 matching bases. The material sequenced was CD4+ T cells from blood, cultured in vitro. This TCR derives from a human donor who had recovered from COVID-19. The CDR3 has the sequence CASSLMQGQETQYF. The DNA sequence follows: TGTGCCAGCAGCTTAATGCAGGGCCAAGAGACCCAGTACTTC.